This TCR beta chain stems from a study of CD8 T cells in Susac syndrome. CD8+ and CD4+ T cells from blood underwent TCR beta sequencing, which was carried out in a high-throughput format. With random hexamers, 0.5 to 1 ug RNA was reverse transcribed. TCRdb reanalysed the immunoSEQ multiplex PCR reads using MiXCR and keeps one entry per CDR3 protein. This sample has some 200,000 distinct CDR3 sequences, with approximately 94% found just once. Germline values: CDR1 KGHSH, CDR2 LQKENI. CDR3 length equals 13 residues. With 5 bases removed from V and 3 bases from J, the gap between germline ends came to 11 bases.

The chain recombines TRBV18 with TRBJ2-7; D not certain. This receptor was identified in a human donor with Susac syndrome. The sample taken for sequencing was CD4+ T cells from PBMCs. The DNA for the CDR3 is TGTGCCAGCTCATCGACGGCAATCTACGAGCAGTACTTC. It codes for CASSSTAIYEQYF.